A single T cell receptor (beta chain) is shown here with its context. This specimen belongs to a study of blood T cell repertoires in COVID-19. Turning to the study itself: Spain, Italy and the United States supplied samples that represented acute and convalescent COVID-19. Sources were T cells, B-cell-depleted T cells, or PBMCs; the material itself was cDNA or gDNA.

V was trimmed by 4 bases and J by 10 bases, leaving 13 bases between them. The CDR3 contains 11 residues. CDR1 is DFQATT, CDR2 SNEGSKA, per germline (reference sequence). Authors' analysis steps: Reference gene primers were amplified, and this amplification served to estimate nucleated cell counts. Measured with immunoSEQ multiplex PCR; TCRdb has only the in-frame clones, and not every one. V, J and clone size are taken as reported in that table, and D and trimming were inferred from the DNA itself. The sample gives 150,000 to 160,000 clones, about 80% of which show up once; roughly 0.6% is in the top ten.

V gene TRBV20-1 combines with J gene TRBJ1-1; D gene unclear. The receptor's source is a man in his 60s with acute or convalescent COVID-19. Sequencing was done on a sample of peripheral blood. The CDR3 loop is CSAIDVGRAFF. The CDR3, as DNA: TGCAGTGCTATAGATGTTGGGAGAGCTTTCTTT.